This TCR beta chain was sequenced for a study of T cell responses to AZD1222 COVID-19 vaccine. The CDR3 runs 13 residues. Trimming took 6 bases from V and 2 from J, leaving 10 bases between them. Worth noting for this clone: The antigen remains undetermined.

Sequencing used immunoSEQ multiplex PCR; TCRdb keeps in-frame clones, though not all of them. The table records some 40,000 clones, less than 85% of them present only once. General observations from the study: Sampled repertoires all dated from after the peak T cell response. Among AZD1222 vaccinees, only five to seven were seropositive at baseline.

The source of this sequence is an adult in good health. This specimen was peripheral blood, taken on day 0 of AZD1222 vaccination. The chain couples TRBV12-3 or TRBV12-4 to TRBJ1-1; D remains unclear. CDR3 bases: TGTGCCAGCAGGGAAGGGATCAACACTGAAGCTTTCTTT. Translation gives CASREGINTEAFF.